This entry features one T cell receptor (beta chain) sequence. This sample was included in a study of blood T cell repertoires in COVID-19. Across the study: From the United States, Italy and Spain came samples of acute and convalescent COVID-19.

Before being deemed recovered, Cohort 3 donors had two negative PCRs, clearance, or symptom resolution. The trim removed 3 bases at V and 8 bases at J, leaving 7 bases unmatched. The CDR3 extends over 14 amino acids. CDR1 is GTSNPN, CDR2 SVGIG, per germline (reference sequence). In the authors' workflow: For nucleated cells, counts were estimated from reference gene primer amplification. This table comes from immunoSEQ multiplex PCR, and its TCRdb copy is limited to in-frame clones, with some not included. V, J and clone size derive from that table, while D and trimming were established from the DNA sequence. The sample consists of about 320,000 clones, around nine tenths of them appearing once.

This clonotype was sampled from a man in his 60s who had recovered from COVID-19. J is TRBJ1-4 and V is TRBV30; 9 positions match TRBD1. Sequenced input: PBMCs or T cells enriched from blood (not recorded which). The chain's CDR3 is CAWSQDRGREKLFF. The CDR3 DNA reads as TGTGCCTGGAGCCAGGACAGGGGTCGAGAAAAACTGTTTTTT.